This TCR beta chain stems from a study of shared clonotypes between healthy human individuals. For the study at large: Ranging from 18 to 49 in age, donors were two women and a few men.

Across several immunoSEQ plates, the genomic DNA of each subset was split evenly. Only in-frame clones appear in the TCRdb table, and some are missing; sequencing was by immunoSEQ multiplex PCR. The sample contains approximately 840,000 clones, 90% to 98% of which appear only once. V was cut by 0 bases and J by 6 bases, with 14 bases left in between. CDR1 and CDR2 (germline): MNHEY, SMNVEV (reference sequence). The CDR3 sequence is 15 residues long. As defined, naive CD8 cells were CD45RO-negative and positively selected for CCR7, with terminally differentiated effector memory CD45RA+ cells excluded. This clone was seen once.

This clonotype was sampled from a man aged 25-40 years in good health. The chain recombines TRBV27 with TRBJ1-1, with D possibly being TRBD1 (5 bases). Sequencing input: naive CD8+ T cells sorted from blood. The CDR3 DNA sequence: TGTGCCAGCAGTTTATCCGGTGGGGGTTTCCCTGAAGCTTTCTTT. Protein: CASSLSGGGFPEAFF.